Reported below is one TCR beta chain. Its antigen is undetermined. Version v3.0 of the immunoSEQ assay was performed at survey level. Some clones are missing from TCRdb's copy, which holds only in-frame ones; the method was immunoSEQ multiplex PCR. The data show some 11,000 clones, around 79% seen once. The data are from a study of long-term antiretroviral therapy in people with HIV. General study findings and limits: Transplant-donor-level diversity was not reached after ART, though diversity increased.

This CDR3 comprises 19 residues. Germline-derived CDR1 and CDR2 are MNHEY and SMNVEV (reference sequence). Trimming removed 6 bases from V and 3 bases from J; junction bases left unmatched: 19. The chain has TRBV27 and TRBJ2-7; 11 positions match TRBD2. The origin of this receptor is a woman in her thirties or forties with HIV. This sample comprised unsorted PBMCs, obtained 0.8 years before starting antiretroviral therapy. DNA of the CDR3: TGTGCCAGCAGAAAAACGGGACTAGCGGACCCTGGACGCCTCTACGAGCAGTACTTC. Residues: CASRKTGLADPGRLYEQYF.